These T cell receptor beta chains were read from a single sample in a study of T cell responses to AZD1222 COVID-19 vaccine. The repertoire was sequenced with immunoSEQ multiplex PCR; TCRdb's copy has only in-frame clones and lacks some. The data contain some 54,000 clones, more than 70% of them singletons. This material consisted of peripheral blood, taken on day 0 of AZD1222 vaccination. The receptors originated from an adult in good health. Each CDR3 is given with its conserved first and last residue. The order of the fields is D gene, V gene, clone size, J gene, CDR3 protein, CDR3 DNA. D genes are given only for firm matches. Expanded clones are given a class, and other clones once, few, many or no size at all.

.	TRBV29-1	.	TRBJ2-2	CSVDLGNTGELFF	TGCAGCGTTGATTTGGGGAACACCGGGGAGCTGTTTTTT
TRBD2	TRBV7-7	.	TRBJ2-1	CASSPGPGLAGGNEQFF	TGTGCTAGCAGCCCCGGGCCGGGACTAGCGGGAGGGAATGAGCAGTTCTTC
.	TRBV27	once	TRBJ1-6	CASSKTLSSALHF	TGTGCCAGCAGTAAAACTCTCAGTTCGGCCCTCCACTTT
.	TRBV6-5	.	TRBJ2-1	CASSYNVENQSNEQFF	TGTGCCAGCAGTTACAATGTCGAGAACCAGAGCAATGAGCAGTTCTTC
TRBD2	TRBV6-1	.	TRBJ2-5	CASSATSGRGLETQYF	TGTGCCAGCAGTGCCACTAGCGGGAGAGGTTTGGAGACCCAGTACTTC
TRBD2	TRBV7-2	.	TRBJ2-3	CASRSRTSTDTQYF	TGTGCCAGCAGATCCCGGACTAGTACAGATACGCAGTATTTT
.	TRBV19	once	TRBJ1-5	CASSIGGQDNQPQHF	TGTGCCAGTAGTATCGGGGGGCAGGACAATCAGCCCCAGCATTTT
.	TRBV25-1	.	TRBJ1-4	CASSASRTGEKLFF	TGTGCCAGCAGTGCGAGTCGAACGGGTGAAAAACTGTTTTTT
.	TRBV3-1/TRBV3-2	few	TRBJ2-2	CASSQDRPPTGELFF	TGTGCCAGCAGCCAAGATCGTCCCCCCACCGGGGAGCTGTTTTTT
TRBD2	TRBV5-1	.	TRBJ2-1	CASSRGTSGRPFYNEQFF	TGCGCCAGCAGCCGAGGGACTAGCGGGAGGCCCTTCTACAATGAGCAGTTCTTC
.	TRBV27	.	TRBJ2-7	CASSLMAGTYEQYF	TGTGCCAGCAGTTTAATGGCGGGGACCTACGAGCAGTACTTC
.	TRBV10-3	.	TRBJ2-1	CAISPRSINNEQFF	TGTGCCATCAGCCCCCGGTCAATTAACAATGAGCAGTTCTTC
TRBD2	TRBV28	once	TRBJ2-6	CASTSLAGFSGANVLTF	TGTGCCAGCACCTCCCTAGCGGGTTTCTCTGGGGCCAACGTCCTGACTTTC
.	TRBV2	once	TRBJ1-2	CASSGGGNGYTF	TGTGCCAGCAGTGGAGGGGGAAACGGCTACACCTTC
TRBD1	TRBV6-5	.	TRBJ2-2	CASIFDRAGTGELFF	TGTGCCAGCATATTCGACAGGGCCGGCACCGGGGAGCTGTTTTTT
.	TRBV27	.	TRBJ1-5	CASSLGAGASNQPQHF	TGTGCCAGCAGTTTAGGGGCAGGGGCTAGCAATCAGCCCCAGCATTTT
.	TRBV18	once	TRBJ1-1	CASSPEMNTEAFF	TGTGCCAGCTCACCTGAGATGAACACTGAAGCTTTCTTT
.	TRBV6-5	.	TRBJ2-7	CASSTISGYEQYF	TGTGCCAGCAGTACAATTAGCGGCTACGAGCAGTACTTC
.	TRBV6-5	.	TRBJ1-5	CASSYTAWGQPQHF	TGTGCCAGCAGTTACACGGCCTGGGGGCAGCCCCAGCATTTT
.	TRBV21-1	.	TRBJ1-2	CASSKGIRGANYGYTF	TGTGCCAGCAGCAAAGGGATCAGGGGAGCCAACTATGGCTACACCTTC
TRBD2	TRBV27	once	TRBJ2-7	CASSCSRRHLWREGTPYEQYF	TGTGCCAGCAGCTGCTCTCGACGGCATCTCTGGCGGGAGGGGACTCCCTACGAGCAGTACTTC
.	TRBV7-2	few	TRBJ2-1	CASSFSRNNEQFF	TGTGCCAGCAGCTTTTCGAGAAACAATGAGCAGTTCTTC
TRBD1	TRBV15	.	TRBJ1-1	CATSDGTGRVNTEAFF	TGTGCCACCAGCGACGGGACAGGGCGTGTAAACACTGAAGCTTTCTTT
.	TRBV29-1	few	TRBJ2-1	CSVDPLRSYNEQFF	TGCAGCGTTGACCCTCTCCGGTCCTACAATGAGCAGTTCTTC
.	TRBV7-8	.	TRBJ1-5	CASSLRYREENQPQHF	TGTGCCAGCAGCCTAAGATACCGGGAGGAGAATCAGCCCCAGCATTTT
.	TRBV19	once	TRBJ1-1	CASSEGTLTFF	TGTGCCAGTAGTGAGGGGACTTTAACTTTCTTT
TRBD1	TRBV2	.	TRBJ1-6	CASSFQGALNSPLHF	TGTGCCAGCAGTTTCCAGGGGGCGCTTAATTCACCCCTCCACTTT
.	TRBV2	.	TRBJ2-2	CASSDFGGPTGELFF	TGTGCCAGCAGTGACTTCGGGGGCCCCACCGGGGAGCTGTTTTTT
.	TRBV30	.	TRBJ1-2	CAWSVRRESNYGYTF	TGTGCCTGGAGTGTACGTAGGGAATCTAACTATGGCTACACCTTC
.	TRBV5-6	.	TRBJ2-7	CASFAGGNHYEQYF	TGTGCCAGCTTCGCGGGCGGAAACCATTACGAGCAGTACTTC
.	TRBV25-1	.	TRBJ1-4	CASSASDRAEKLFF	TGTGCCAGCAGTGCCTCGGACCGAGCTGAAAAACTGTTTTTT
.	TRBV6-1	.	TRBJ1-2	CASSESGTGLDGYTF	TGTGCCAGCAGTGAATCTGGTACGGGTCTGGATGGCTACACCTTC
TRBD2	TRBV20-1	.	TRBJ2-1	CSASDPASGGYSSYNEQFF	TGCAGTGCTAGTGACCCCGCTAGCGGGGGTTACAGCTCCTACAATGAGCAGTTCTTC
.	TRBV7-3	.	TRBJ1-1	CASSKTRGLKAFF	TGTGCCAGCAGCAAAACTAGGGGTTTAAAGGCTTTCTTT
TRBD1	TRBV11-2	.	TRBJ1-6	CASSPGTGGDSPLHF	TGTGCCAGCAGCCCCGGGACAGGCGGGGACTCACCCCTCCACTTT
TRBD2	TRBV20-1	.	TRBJ2-7	CSASAIPGLAGGAEQYF	TGCAGTGCTAGTGCAATTCCGGGACTAGCGGGAGGGGCCGAGCAGTACTTC
.	TRBV19	.	TRBJ1-5	CASSMGSGPQQPQHF	TGTGCCAGTAGTATGGGGAGCGGGCCTCAGCAGCCCCAGCATTTT